This T cell receptor (beta chain) was found in a study of regulatory T cells in long-lasting Graves disease. The sample holds many counts of this clonotype. With 1 base clipped from V and 5 bases from J, the junction kept 7 bases outside the gene matches. Germline CDR1 MNHNS, CDR2 SASEGT. The CDR3 is made up of 15 amino acids. Relying on iRepertoire HTBI primers and Arm-PCR of CDR3 regions, the team built TCR beta libraries. TCRdb analysed the multiplex PCR reads with MiXCR anew, one entry per CDR3 protein. The sample includes a few hundred thousand distinct CDR3 sequences, 23% of them seen just once. The time point was: persistent/refractory GD, antithyroid drugs over 5 years with positive TRAb. PBMC RNA was the source of the TCR library.

The input for sequencing was peripheral blood mononuclear cells (PBMCs), taken when the disease was refractory, from a patient treated with antithyroid drugs. The TCR originated in a female donor with Graves disease. This chain connects TRBV6-1 to TRBJ2-7; 8 positions agree with TRBD2. CDR3 in amino acids: CASSEVGTRKNEQYF. Written as DNA, the CDR3 is TGTGCCAGCAGTGAAGTCGGGACTAGGAAGAACGAGCAGTACTTC.